This TCR beta chain appears in the sequencing data of a study of blood T cell repertoires in COVID-19. Study overall: Sources were T cells, B-cell-depleted T cells, or PBMCs; the material itself was cDNA or gDNA.

Trimming removed 5 bases at V and 1 base at J, with 17 bases between. In germline, CDR1 is MNHEY, CDR2 SVGEGT. CDR3 size: 16 residues. Cohort allocation depended upon clinical history that participants reported. Cohort 3 recovery required two negative PCRs, clearance, or symptom resolution. Original methodology: How many nucleated cells were present was estimated from reference gene primer amplification. Data came from immunoSEQ multiplex PCR; TCRdb stores just in-frame clones and leaves some out. From that table come the V and J calls and clone size; the DNA was used to work out D and trimming. The data show a few hundred thousand clones, 75% to 90% seen once.

The sequenced sample was PBMCs or T cells enriched from blood (not recorded which). The receptor comes from a man aged 30-40 years who had recovered from COVID-19. The chain uses TRBV6-2 or TRBV6-3 and TRBJ1-1, with D perhaps matching TRBD1 (5 bases). Here the CDR3 DNA reads TGTGCCAGCAGTGATCCTCGACAGATTACGAACACTGAAGCTTTCTTT. Translating it yields CASSDPRQITNTEAFF.